This record looks at one T cell receptor beta chain sequence and its context. Its antigen is still unknown. Base quality data are lacking; no much larger clone is found one base away. The data stem from a study of spatial heterogeneity in lung cancer (dated by TCRdb to the late 2010s). General notes on the study: Beta-chain transcripts were consistently detected in greater numbers than alpha-chain transcripts, which likely reflects a higher abundance of beta-chain transcripts. In the raw uncorrected reads, each unique combination of TCR and UMI appeared on average more than ten times. Both alpha and beta chains were TCR-sequenced in approximately 200 tumor regions, about 69 matched nontumor lung samples and more than 50 PBMC samples obtained at surgery. The study linked features of the TCR repertoire to counts of nonsynonymous mutations, which were determined by whole-exome sequencing of tumor tissue. TCR transcript counts in tumor regions correlated strongly with a T cell transcriptional module score from matched bulk RNA-seq. In non-small cell lung cancer, the study quantitatively compared TCR alpha and beta repertoires across several tumor regions, matched nontumor lung, and blood.

As encoded in the germline V gene, CDR1 is SGHTA while CDR2 is FQGNSA. Its CDR3 holds 14 amino acids, cysteine through phenylalanine. The sequence is cut down to CDR3 DNA, 42 bases in frame from base 1. V is reduced by 10 bases and J by 1 base, leaving a spacing of 14 bases between them. Interpreted using the paper, the time point label stands for: sample taken at primary tumor resection. The donors were 65 to 90 patients from the lung TRACERx cohort who had early-stage, untreated non-small cell lung cancer. Without any cell sorting, TCR sequencing was performed on whole RNA extracted either from tumor and nontumor lung tissue or from cryopreserved PBMC samples. Only patients for whom sufficient RNA was available from at least two tumor regions were selected for TCR sequencing. Before being selected, tumor and adjacent nontumor lung specimens were reviewed by a lung pathologist. Results the study describes overall, beyond this receptor: The tumor nonsynonymous mutation count correlated with the number of expanded alpha and beta TCRs within the tumor. Confirming at a functional level the hypothesis that regional TCRs recognize regional mutations was considered to require additional single-cell paired TCR alpha and beta sequencing. Estimated TCR-seq coverage of tumor T cells was only roughly 7.3% for alpha chains and about 14% for beta chains. The count of ubiquitous expanded TCRs correlated with the count of ubiquitous nonsynonymous mutations, and the count of regional expanded TCRs correlated with the count of regional nonsynonymous mutations.

The method was 5' RACE. Data came from a NextSeq 500. To allow correction of PCR and sequencing errors, the TCR library protocol tagged every TCR cDNA molecule with a unique molecular identifier. The study's processing was this. Decombinator tools were used for TCR identification, UMI-based error correction and CDR3 extraction. Expanded TCRs were defined as those above a frequency of 2 per 1,000, corresponding to the top 1% of the tumor frequency distribution. Expanded tumor TCRs were classed as regional if statistically deemed absent (corrected P<0.05) from at least one tumor region, otherwise ubiquitous. Renyi diversity was computed with the R vegan package after each repertoire had been subsampled 100 times to 5,000 TCRs. To build CDR3 similarity networks, amino acid triplet string-kernel similarity was used, and CDR3s were connected when their pairwise similarity was above 0.82. TCRdb's own reprocessing of the public reads used fastp at Q25 and MiXCR and kept productive beta chains. Rows merge per CDR3 protein into single entries with the most common DNA and genes. These V and J calls rely on TCRdb rather than the paper's analysis. The sample records 18,000 or so distinct CDR3 sequences, about 6% of which are singletons. The leading ten clones occupy around a tenth of the sample.

The chain uses TRBV7-2 and TRBJ2-1, with TRBD2 tentatively as D gene (5 bases match). The sample was lung tumor tissue, taken at surgery. The TCR was taken from a female donor with early-stage non-small cell lung cancer. This receptor has the CDR3 CATVLGKSYNEQFF. The DNA is as follows: TGTGCCACCGTCCTCGGGAAATCCTACAATGAGCAGTTCTTC.